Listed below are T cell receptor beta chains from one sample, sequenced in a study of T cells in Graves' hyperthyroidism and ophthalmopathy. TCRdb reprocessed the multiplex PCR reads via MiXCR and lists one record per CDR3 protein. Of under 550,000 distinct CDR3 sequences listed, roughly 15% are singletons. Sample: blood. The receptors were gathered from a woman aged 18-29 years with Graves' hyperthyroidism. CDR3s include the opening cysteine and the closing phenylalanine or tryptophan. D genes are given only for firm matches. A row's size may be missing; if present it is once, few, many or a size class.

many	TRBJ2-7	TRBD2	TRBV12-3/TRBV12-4	CASSFLGAGTRVYEQYF	TGTGCCAGCAGTTTTTTGGGCGCAGGGACTAGGGTCTACGAGCAGTACTTC
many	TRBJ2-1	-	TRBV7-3	CASSLLGRSYNNEQFF	TGTGCCAGCAGCTTACTTGGGCGGTCCTACAACAATGAGCAGTTCTTC
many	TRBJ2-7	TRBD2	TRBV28	CASSLLPSGDSYEQYF	TGTGCCAGCAGTTTATTACCTAGCGGGGATTCCTACGAGCAGTACTTC
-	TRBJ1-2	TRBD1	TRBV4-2	CASSQGDRADYGYTF	TGTGCCAGCAGCCAAGGGGACAGGGCGGACTATGGCTACACCTTC
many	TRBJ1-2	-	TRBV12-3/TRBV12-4	CASSATNYGYTF	TGTGCCAGCAGTGCAACGAACTATGGCTACACCTTC
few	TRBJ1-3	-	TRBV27	CASSLSGTLTRRSGNTIYF	TGTGCCAGCAGTCTATCCGGGACACTCACCAGGAGATCTGGAAACACCATATATTTT
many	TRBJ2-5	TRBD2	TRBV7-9	CASSLTFSGRTLEETQYF	TGTGCCAGCAGCTTAACTTTTAGCGGGAGGACCCTCGAAGAGACCCAGTACTTC
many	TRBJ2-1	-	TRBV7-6	CASSLGHNPSYNEQFF	TGTGCCAGCAGCTTAGGACACAACCCGAGTTACAATGAGCAGTTCTTC
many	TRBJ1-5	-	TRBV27	CASAGGIDQPQHF	TGTGCCAGCGCTGGGGGAATTGATCAGCCCCAGCATTTT
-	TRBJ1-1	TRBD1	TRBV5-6	CASSRSGTGGTAFF	TGTGCCAGCAGCAGATCCGGGACAGGGGGCACAGCTTTCTTT
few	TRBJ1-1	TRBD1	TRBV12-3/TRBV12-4	CASSLHQGAAEAFF	TGTGCCAGCAGTCTACATCAGGGGGCCGCTGAAGCTTTCTTT
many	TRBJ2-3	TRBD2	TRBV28	CASSPWAETSGSTDTQYF	TGTGCCAGCAGTCCCTGGGCAGAAACTAGCGGGAGCACAGATACGCAGTATTTT
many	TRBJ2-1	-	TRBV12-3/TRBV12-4	CASSLGLIAVQFF	TGTGCCAGCAGTTTAGGCTTAATAGCGGTGCAGTTCTTC
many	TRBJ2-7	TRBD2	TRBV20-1	CSAISGGSSYEQYF	TGCAGTGCAATTAGCGGGGGGAGCTCCTACGAGCAGTACTTC
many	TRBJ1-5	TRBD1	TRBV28	CASRQISQGIIIQPQHF	TGTGCCAGCAGGCAAATTTCACAGGGGATAATTATTCAGCCCCAGCATTTT
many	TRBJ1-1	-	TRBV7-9	CATNGELLEAFF	TGTGCCACCAATGGAGAGTTGCTTGAAGCTTTCTTT
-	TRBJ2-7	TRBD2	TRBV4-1	CASSQEIAGDGEQYF	TGCGCCAGCAGCCAAGAAATAGCGGGAGATGGGGAGCAGTACTTC
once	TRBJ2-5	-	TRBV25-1	CASSEGGGQETQYF	TGTGCCAGCAGTGAAGGAGGGGGACAAGAGACCCAGTACTTC
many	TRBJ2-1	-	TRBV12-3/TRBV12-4	CASSRGLSSYNEQFF	TGTGCCAGCAGCCGAGGTCTTAGCTCCTACAATGAGCAGTTCTTC
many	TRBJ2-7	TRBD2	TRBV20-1	CSASVAGGLGEQYF	TGCAGTGCTAGTGTGGCGGGAGGGCTGGGCGAGCAGTACTTC
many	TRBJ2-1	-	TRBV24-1	CATSDAGTHLRNEQFF	TGTGCCACCAGTGATGCCGGGACCCACTTGAGGAATGAGCAGTTCTTC
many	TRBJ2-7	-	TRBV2	CASSVGSGPFEQYF	TGTGCCAGCAGTGTCGGTAGTGGGCCCTTCGAGCAGTACTTC